This T cell receptor (beta chain) stems from a study of human T cells and chemical hapten exposure. Turning to the study itself: An area of 2 cm by around 2 cm on upper inner arm skin received 2% DPC for sensitization. There were weekly diphenylcyclopropenone doses to the scalp for patients throughout the approximately 25-week study. Study observations and caveats: Among TCRs, those above 1 in 1000 frequency were unaffected by DPC sensitization. Compared to controls, expanded TCRs made significantly more large clusters of similar CDR3s.

Regarding time point: patch test 2, 6 weeks after DPC sensitization. Treatment denoted: therapeutic diphenylcyclopropenone sensitization with weekly scalp DPC. This clonotype was recorded at least ten times. Its antigen remains unidentified. With 0 bases removed from V and 1 base from J, the gap between germline ends came to 13 bases. The germline V gene has CDR1 SGHRS and CDR2 YFSETQ. This CDR3 is built from 16 residues. Using its own MiXCR run on the RACE reads, TCRdb lists one record per CDR3 protein. The data contain a few hundred thousand distinct CDR3 sequences, about 6.9% of them singletons. The chain employs TRBV5-1 and TRBJ1-1; D is unclear. This TCR was sampled from a woman aged 18 to 35 with alopecia areata. Some clones in this sample may be carry-over from other donors' samples. This material consisted of whole blood, taken in connection with sensitization to the hapten diphenylcyclopropenone (DPC). CDR3 loop: CASSLDLPGRNTEAFF. The CDR3 DNA reads as TGCGCCAGCAGCTTGGACTTACCAGGTAGGAACACTGAAGCTTTCTTT.